Listed below are T cell receptor beta chains from one sample, sequenced in a study of blood T cell repertoires in COVID-19. Produced via immunoSEQ multiplex PCR; TCRdb's table is partial and in-frame only. The profile shows under 200,000 clones, about four fifths of them singletons. The sample was peripheral blood. The receptor source for this set is a woman aged 60-75 years with COVID-19, enrolled during active disease. CDR3s include the opening cysteine and the closing phenylalanine or tryptophan. D genes are given only for firm matches. A row's size may be missing; if present it is once, few, many or a size class.

j_gene: TRBJ1-5
v_gene: TRBV10-3
abundance: -
d_gene: TRBD1
CDR3nt: TGTGCCATCAGTGCAGGGGGGAATCAGCCCCAGCATTTT
CDR3aa: CAISAGGNQPQHF

j_gene: TRBJ2-1
v_gene: TRBV27
abundance: once
d_gene: TRBD2
CDR3nt: TGTGCCAGCAGGCGTTCGGGAGGGCCGACCCGTGAGCAGTTCTTC
CDR3aa: CASRRSGGPTREQFF

j_gene: TRBJ1-4
v_gene: TRBV18
abundance: -
d_gene: TRBD1
CDR3nt: TGTGCCAGCTCACCACCTGGGACAGGGGTGCCTAATGAAAAACTGTTTTTT
CDR3aa: CASSPPGTGVPNEKLFF

j_gene: TRBJ1-1
v_gene: TRBV7-6
abundance: -
d_gene: -
CDR3nt: TGTGCCAGCAGCTTAGGCGGGGTCATGAACACTGAAGCTTTCTTT
CDR3aa: CASSLGGVMNTEAFF

j_gene: TRBJ2-5
v_gene: TRBV11-2
abundance: -
d_gene: TRBD1
CDR3nt: TGTGCCAGCAGCTTAGAGCGGGCAGGGGGCCAAGAGACCCAGTACTTC
CDR3aa: CASSLERAGGQETQYF

j_gene: TRBJ1-2
v_gene: TRBV9
abundance: -
d_gene: TRBD1
CDR3nt: TGTGCCAGCAGCGTAGAAACAGGGGGTAACTATGGCTACACCTTC
CDR3aa: CASSVETGGNYGYTF

j_gene: TRBJ2-3
v_gene: TRBV7-3
abundance: -
d_gene: TRBD2
CDR3nt: TGTGCCAGCAGCACCCTACTAGCGGGAGCATGGTTAGATACGCAGTATTTT
CDR3aa: CASSTLLAGAWLDTQYF

j_gene: TRBJ2-7
v_gene: TRBV12-3/TRBV12-4
abundance: -
d_gene: TRBD1
CDR3nt: TGTGCCAGCAGTTTGGACAGGGGAAACGAGCAGTACTTC
CDR3aa: CASSLDRGNEQYF

j_gene: TRBJ1-2
v_gene: TRBV6-5
abundance: -
d_gene: TRBD1
CDR3nt: TGTGCCAGCAGACAGGGGGCCTATGGCTACACCTTC
CDR3aa: CASRQGAYGYTF

j_gene: TRBJ1-1
v_gene: TRBV28
abundance: -
d_gene: TRBD1
CDR3nt: TGTGCCAGCAGCTCCCACGGGGCCGGGACAGGGGGCACTGAAGCTTTCTTT
CDR3aa: CASSSHGAGTGGTEAFF

j_gene: TRBJ2-3
v_gene: TRBV9
abundance: -
d_gene: -
CDR3nt: TGTGCCAGCAGCGCCCCTTCCCCAGATACGCAGTATTTT
CDR3aa: CASSAPSPDTQYF

j_gene: TRBJ2-7
v_gene: TRBV3-1/TRBV3-2
abundance: once
d_gene: TRBD2
CDR3nt: TGTGCCAGCAGCCGTAGCGGGAGTGGAGGGGAGCAGTACTTC
CDR3aa: CASSRSGSGGEQYF

j_gene: TRBJ1-2
v_gene: TRBV28
abundance: -
d_gene: -
CDR3nt: TGTGCCTGCGAGAAGGGAGGGACCTATGGCTACACCTTC
CDR3aa: CACEKGGTYGYTF

j_gene: TRBJ1-5
v_gene: TRBV28
abundance: -
d_gene: TRBD1
CDR3nt: TGTGCCAGCAGTTCGGGACAGGGGGGACGGCAGCCCCAGCATTTT
CDR3aa: CASSSGQGGRQPQHF

j_gene: TRBJ1-2
v_gene: TRBV9
abundance: -
d_gene: -
CDR3nt: TGTGCCAGCAGCGCGTGGGGGGACCTGACCTATGGCTACACCTTC
CDR3aa: CASSAWGDLTYGYTF

j_gene: TRBJ2-1
v_gene: TRBV24-1
abundance: -
d_gene: TRBD2
CDR3nt: TGTGCCACCAGTGACCCCGCCGGGACTAGCGGGAGCAATGAGCAGTTCTTC
CDR3aa: CATSDPAGTSGSNEQFF

j_gene: TRBJ2-1
v_gene: TRBV5-1
abundance: -
d_gene: TRBD2
CDR3nt: TGCGCCAGCAGCTTGGGTGCGGGAGGGTACAATGAGCAGTTCTTC
CDR3aa: CASSLGAGGYNEQFF

j_gene: TRBJ2-2
v_gene: TRBV7-3
abundance: -
d_gene: -
CDR3nt: TGTGCCAGCAGGGTCACTTCGAACACCGGGGAGCTGTTTTTT
CDR3aa: CASRVTSNTGELFF

j_gene: TRBJ1-3
v_gene: TRBV6-5
abundance: -
d_gene: -
CDR3nt: TGTGCCAGCAGCTCCTTCAGCTCTGGAAACACCATATATTTT
CDR3aa: CASSSFSSGNTIYF

j_gene: TRBJ2-2
v_gene: TRBV11-3
abundance: few
d_gene: -
CDR3nt: TGTGCCAGCAGCCTTAACAGGGTCGGGGAGCTGTTTTTT
CDR3aa: CASSLNRVGELFF

j_gene: TRBJ2-3
v_gene: TRBV10-3
abundance: once
d_gene: TRBD2
CDR3nt: TGTGCCATCAGTGAGTCGGGGGGACTAGCATTAGATACGCAGTATTTT
CDR3aa: CAISESGGLALDTQYF

j_gene: TRBJ1-2
v_gene: TRBV10-3
abundance: -
d_gene: -
CDR3nt: TGTGCCATCAGTGAGGCGGTACAGGGTTTCAGCTATGGCTACACCTTC
CDR3aa: CAISEAVQGFSYGYTF

j_gene: TRBJ1-1
v_gene: TRBV5-1
abundance: -
d_gene: -
CDR3nt: TGCGCCAGCAGCTTGGGTCGCAGGGCAGATCTGAGCACTGAAGCTTTCTTT
CDR3aa: CASSLGRRADLSTEAFF

j_gene: TRBJ1-4
v_gene: TRBV28
abundance: -
d_gene: -
CDR3nt: TGTGCCAGCAGTCTCGACCGGGGTGGACGGTCTGTTAAGCTGTTTTTT
CDR3aa: CASSLDRGGRSVKLFF

j_gene: TRBJ2-1
v_gene: TRBV5-5
abundance: -
d_gene: TRBD2
CDR3nt: TGTGCCAGCAGTGGACTAGCGGGACGATACAATGAGCAGTTCTTC
CDR3aa: CASSGLAGRYNEQFF

j_gene: TRBJ2-3
v_gene: TRBV29-1
abundance: -
d_gene: TRBD2
CDR3nt: TGCAGCGTTGAAGGGTCTAGCGGGGAACAATATACGCAGTATTTT
CDR3aa: CSVEGSSGEQYTQYF

j_gene: TRBJ1-1
v_gene: TRBV6-5
abundance: -
d_gene: -
CDR3nt: TGTGCCAGCAAAGGGGATCACACTGAAGCTTTCTTT
CDR3aa: CASKGDHTEAFF

j_gene: TRBJ1-2
v_gene: TRBV30
abundance: -
d_gene: TRBD1
CDR3nt: TGTGCCTGGACCCGGGACAGGGGCAGGGGTGGCTACACCTTC
CDR3aa: CAWTRDRGRGGYTF

j_gene: TRBJ1-5
v_gene: TRBV18
abundance: -
d_gene: -
CDR3nt: TGTGCCAGCTCACAATCAGGACAGAGCAATCAGCCCCAGCATTTT
CDR3aa: CASSQSGQSNQPQHF

j_gene: TRBJ2-1
v_gene: TRBV7-9
abundance: once
d_gene: TRBD2
CDR3nt: TGTGCCAGCAGCTTCCCCCTCCGACTAGCGGGGGTTAGGAGTGAGCAGTTCTTC
CDR3aa: CASSFPLRLAGVRSEQFF

j_gene: TRBJ1-5
v_gene: TRBV7-2
abundance: -
d_gene: -
CDR3nt: TGTGCCAGCAGCCTTACTGGGGGAGGAGGCAATCAGCCCCAGCATTTT
CDR3aa: CASSLTGGGGNQPQHF